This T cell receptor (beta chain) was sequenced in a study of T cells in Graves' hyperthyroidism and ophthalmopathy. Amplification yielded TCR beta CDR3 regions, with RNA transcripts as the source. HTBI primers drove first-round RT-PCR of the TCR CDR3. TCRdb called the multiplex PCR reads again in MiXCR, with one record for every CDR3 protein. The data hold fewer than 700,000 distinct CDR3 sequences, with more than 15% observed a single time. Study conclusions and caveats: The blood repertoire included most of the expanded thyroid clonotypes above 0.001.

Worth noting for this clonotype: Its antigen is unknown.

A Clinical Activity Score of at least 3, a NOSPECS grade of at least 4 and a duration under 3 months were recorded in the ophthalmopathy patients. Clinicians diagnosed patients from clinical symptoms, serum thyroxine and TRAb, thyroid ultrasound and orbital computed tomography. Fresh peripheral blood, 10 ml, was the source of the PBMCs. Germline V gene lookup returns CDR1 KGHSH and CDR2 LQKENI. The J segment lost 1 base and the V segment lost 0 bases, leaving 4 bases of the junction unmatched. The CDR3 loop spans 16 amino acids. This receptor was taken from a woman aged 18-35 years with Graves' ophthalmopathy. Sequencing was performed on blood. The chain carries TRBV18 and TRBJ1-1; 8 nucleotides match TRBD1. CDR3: CASSPPKGTGNTEAFF. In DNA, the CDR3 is TGTGCCAGCTCACCACCTAAAGGGACAGGGAACACTGAAGCTTTCTTT. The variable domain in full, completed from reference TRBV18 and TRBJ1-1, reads NAGVMQNPRHLVRRRGQEARLRCSPMKGHSHVYWYRQLPEEGLKFMVYLQKENIIDESGMPKERFSAEFPKEGPSILRIQQVVRGDSAAYFCASSPPKGTGNTEAFFGQGTRLTVV.